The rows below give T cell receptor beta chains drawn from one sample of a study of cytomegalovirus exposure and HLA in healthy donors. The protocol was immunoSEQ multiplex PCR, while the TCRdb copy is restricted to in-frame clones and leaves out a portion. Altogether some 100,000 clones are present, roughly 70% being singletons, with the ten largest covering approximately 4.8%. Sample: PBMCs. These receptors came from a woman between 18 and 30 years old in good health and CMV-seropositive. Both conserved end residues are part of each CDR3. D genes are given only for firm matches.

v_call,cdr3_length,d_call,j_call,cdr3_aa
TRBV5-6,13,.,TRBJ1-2,CASSFSGGYGYTF
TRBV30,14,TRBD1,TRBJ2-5,CAWTPGQGQETQYF
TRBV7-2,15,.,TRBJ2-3,CASSFNTGGTDTQYF
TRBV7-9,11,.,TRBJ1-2,CASSYTEGYTF
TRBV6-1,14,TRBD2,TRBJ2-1,CASSLGGLDNEQFF
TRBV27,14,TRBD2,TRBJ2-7,CASSWAGGGDEQYF
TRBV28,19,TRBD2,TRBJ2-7,CASSRPPRTSGRPTYEQYF
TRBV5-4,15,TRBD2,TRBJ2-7,CASSFGLAGAYEQYF
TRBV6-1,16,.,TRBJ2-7,CASSEEGLQGGYEQYF
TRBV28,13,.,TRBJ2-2,CAIRYQSTGPLFF
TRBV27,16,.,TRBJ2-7,CASGWPTGFFNYEQYF
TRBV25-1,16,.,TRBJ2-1,CASSDKGRALYNEQFF
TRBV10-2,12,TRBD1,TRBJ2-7,CASGGQSYEQYF
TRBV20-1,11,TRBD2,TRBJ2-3,CSAGTGGTQYF
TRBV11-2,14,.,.,CASSFLDSSYEQYF